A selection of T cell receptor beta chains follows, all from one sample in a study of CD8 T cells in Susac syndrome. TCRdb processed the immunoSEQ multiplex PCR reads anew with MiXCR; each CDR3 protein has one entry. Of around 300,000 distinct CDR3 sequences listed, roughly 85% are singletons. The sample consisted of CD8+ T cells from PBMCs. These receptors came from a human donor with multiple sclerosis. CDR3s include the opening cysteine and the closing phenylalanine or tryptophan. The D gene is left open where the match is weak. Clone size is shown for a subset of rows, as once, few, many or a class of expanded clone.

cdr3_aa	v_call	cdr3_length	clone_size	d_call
CASSPRAAEAFF	TRBV19	12	NA	NA
CSVTSYNEQFF	TRBV29-1	11	NA	NA
CASGRGLAYEQYF	TRBV27	13	NA	NA
CAWIEGYTF	TRBV30	9	NA	NA
CAWSPGAGTYEQYF	TRBV30	14	NA	NA
CASSARGTEAFF	TRBV5-8	12	NA	NA
CASSLAVSDGFYEQYF	TRBV11-2	16	NA	NA
CASSYSPGAGETQYF	TRBV6-2/TRBV6-3	15	NA	NA
CASNLAEGPLDTQYF	TRBV27	15	once	TRBD2
CATGTPENSYNEQFF	TRBV19	15	NA	NA
CASSYPPGQPHETQYF	TRBV28	16	NA	TRBD1
CASSLAASGSNQPQHF	TRBV7-9	16	NA	NA
CASSLGAGADEQYF	TRBV27	14	few	NA
CASSENGGARGNQPQHF	TRBV19	17	NA	NA
CASSLGTSGTPLTDTQYF	TRBV5-6	18	NA	TRBD2
CASTPLSEGTETQYF	TRBV28	15	NA	NA
CATSDLKDSISDEQFF	TRBV24-1	16	NA	NA